This T cell receptor (beta chain) was identified in a study of control samples from healthy donors and cancer patients. Using immunoSEQ multiplex PCR, the repertoire was profiled, and TCRdb retains in-frame clones only, with some absent. In the table there are under 150,000 clones, around nine tenths of which are singletons. The sequence came from a woman aged 70-85 years in good health. Material: blood.

The CDR3 nucleotides read TGTGCCAGCAGCTTGACAGGGACAGCTTATAATGAAAAACTGTTTTTT. It specifies CASSLTGTAYNEKLFF. V and J are TRBV5-6 and TRBJ1-4; 7 positions match TRBD1. The CDR3 totals 16 residues. J lost 4 bases, V lost 1 base, and 7 bases had no gene match. Looked up from germline, CDR1 is SGHDT and CDR2 is YYEEEE. Complete variable domain (other parts from reference TRBV5-6 and TRBJ1-4): DAGVTQSPTHLIKTRGQQVTLRCSPKSGHDTVSWYQQALGQGPQFIFQYYEEEERQRGNFPDRFSGHQFPNYSSELNVNALLLGDSALYLCASSLTGTAYNEKLFFGSGTQLSVL.